A selection of T cell receptor beta chains follows, all from one sample in a study of blood T cell repertoires in COVID-19. The protocol was immunoSEQ multiplex PCR, while the TCRdb copy is restricted to in-frame clones and leaves out a portion. The data contain some 220,000 clones, around 82% of them seen just once; the ten biggest clones take up 9.5% to 15%. Specimen: peripheral blood. Every receptor here comes from a human donor in a cohort sampled during active COVID-19. Both conserved end residues are part of each CDR3. Each record gives: clone size, V gene, J gene, D gene, CDR3 DNA, CDR3 protein. The D gene is left open where the match is weak. Only part of the rows carry a size: once, few, many, or a class if the clone is expanded.

>-|TRBV19|TRBJ2-2|-
TGTGCCAGTAGTATGAGTCTTTTATCGGGGGAGCTGTTTTTT
CASSMSLLSGELFF
>-|TRBV9|TRBJ2-3|TRBD2
TGTGCCAGCAGCGTAGCCCCTAGCGGGGGCACAGATACGCAGTATTTT
CASSVAPSGGTDTQYF
>-|TRBV10-3|TRBJ2-7|TRBD1
TGTGCCATCAGTGAGGGTATAGGGACAGGGGCCTACGAGCAGTACTTC
CAISEGIGTGAYEQYF
>-|TRBV29-1|TRBJ2-7|TRBD1
TGCAGCGCCGCAGGGGGACAGGGAGGTGAGCAGTACTTC
CSAAGGQGGEQYF
>-|TRBV5-6|TRBJ2-3|-
TGTGCCAGCAGCTCCACAGGGACAGCGGAGGGTCATACGCAGTATTTT
CASSSTGTAEGHTQYF
>-|TRBV7-2|TRBJ2-1|TRBD2
TGTGCCAGCAGCTTGGGTGGTACTAGCGGGGGGGTAGTCAATGAGCAGTTCTTC
CASSLGGTSGGVVNEQFF
>-|TRBV5-5|TRBJ1-5|-
TGTGCCAGCAGCCTTACACAGGGCAGCAATCAGCCCCAGCATTTT
CASSLTQGSNQPQHF
>-|TRBV7-8|TRBJ2-5|-
TGTGCCAGCGGGAGGTCGAGCCAAGAGACCCAGTACTTC
CASGRSSQETQYF
>-|TRBV11-2|TRBJ2-5|-
TGTGCCAGCAGCTTTACTAGATCCCAAGAGACCCAGTACTTC
CASSFTRSQETQYF
>-|TRBV18|TRBJ2-7|-
TGTGCCAGCTCCCAGTCAGGACAGAGATCCTACGAGCAGTACTTC
CASSQSGQRSYEQYF
>-|TRBV7-8|TRBJ2-3|-
TGTGCCAGCAGCCCAAAGGACTACCATACGCAGTATTTT
CASSPKDYHTQYF
>-|TRBV5-1|TRBJ2-3|-
TGCGCCAGCAGGGGGCTTGTGGATACGCAGTATTTT
CASRGLVDTQYF
>-|TRBV5-4|TRBJ1-1|-
TGTGCCAGCAGCTCGCCCTTTACGGCTGAAGCTTTCTTT
CASSSPFTAEAFF
>-|TRBV30|TRBJ1-4|TRBD1
TGTGCCTGGAGCGGACAGGGGTATGAAAAACTGTTTTTT
CAWSGQGYEKLFF
>-|TRBV2|TRBJ2-1|-
TGTGCCAGCAGTGGGGAGGTTCCGAATGAGCAGTTCTTC
CASSGEVPNEQFF
>few|TRBV28|TRBJ2-3|TRBD2
TGTGCCAGCAGGGGTAGCGGGAGGGAAGATACGCAGTATTTT
CASRGSGREDTQYF
>-|TRBV2|TRBJ1-4|-
TGTGCCAGCAGTGAAGGGGCCAGGGAAAAACTGTTTTTT
CASSEGAREKLFF
>-|TRBV10-3|TRBJ2-5|-
TGTGCCATCAGTGACAGGGGCAGGGAGGAGACCCAGTACTTC
CAISDRGREETQYF
>-|TRBV4-1|TRBJ2-3|-
TGCGCCAGCAGCCAAGAGATGTTGCCGGGAGCTCGTTCAGATACGCAGTATTTT
CASSQEMLPGARSDTQYF
>-|TRBV4-1|TRBJ2-1|TRBD2
TGCGCCAGCAGCCTTCTAGCGGGAGGGGTCGATGAGCAGTTCTTC
CASSLLAGGVDEQFF
>-|TRBV2|TRBJ1-4|TRBD1
TGTGCCAGCAGTGTTGCGGGACAGGGTCAAAAACTGTTTTTT
CASSVAGQGQKLFF
>few|TRBV10-3|TRBJ2-5|TRBD2
TGTGCCATCAGTCCCAGACTAGCGGAGGCGGAGACCCAGTACTTC
CAISPRLAEAETQYF
>-|TRBV4-2|TRBJ2-5|-
TGTGCCAGCAGCCAAGATACCGGGAGCGGTGAGACCCAGTACTTC
CASSQDTGSGETQYF
>few|TRBV11-2|TRBJ1-4|-
TGTGCCAGCAGCTTAGGGCGTCGGGGGGGCTCTAATGAAAAACTGTTTTTT
CASSLGRRGGSNEKLFF
>-|TRBV12-3/TRBV12-4|TRBJ2-3|TRBD1
TGTGCCAGCAGTTCGACAGGGGGGGATACGCAGTATTTT
CASSSTGGDTQYF
>-|TRBV27|TRBJ2-1|-
TGTGCCAGCAGTTTATCGATTAGCTCCTACAATGAGCAGTTCTTC
CASSLSISSYNEQFF
>-|TRBV18|TRBJ2-7|-
TGTGCCAGCTCACCTCTTAAACGGGACGAGCAGTACTTC
CASSPLKRDEQYF
>-|TRBV5-4|TRBJ1-6|-
TGTGCCAGCAGCCTGGGCGGGGTAAATAATTCACCCCTCCACTTT
CASSLGGVNNSPLHF